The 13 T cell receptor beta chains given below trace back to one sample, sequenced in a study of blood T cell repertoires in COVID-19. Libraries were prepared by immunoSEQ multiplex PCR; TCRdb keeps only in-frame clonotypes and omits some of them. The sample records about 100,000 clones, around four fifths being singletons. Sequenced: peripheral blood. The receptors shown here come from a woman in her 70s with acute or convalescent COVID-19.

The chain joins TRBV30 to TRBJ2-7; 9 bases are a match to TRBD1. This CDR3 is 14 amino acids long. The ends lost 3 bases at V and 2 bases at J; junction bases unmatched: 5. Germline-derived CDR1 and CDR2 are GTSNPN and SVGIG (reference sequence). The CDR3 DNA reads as TGTGCCTGGAGCCCCTGGGACAGGGCCTACGAGCAGTACTTC. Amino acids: CAWSPWDRAYEQYF. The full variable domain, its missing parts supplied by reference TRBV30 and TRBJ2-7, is SQTIHQWPATLVQPVGSPLSLECTVEGTSNPNLYWYRQAAGRGLQLLFYSVGIGQISSEVPQNLSASRPQDRQFILSSKKLLLSDSGFYLCAWSPWDRAYEQYFGPGTRLTVT.

The CDR3 reads CERTGSGANVLTF. The CDR3 coding sequence is TGTGAACGTACCGGCTCTGGGGCCAACGTCCTGACTTTC. V gene TRBV6-5 combines with J gene TRBJ2-6; D gene unclear. Germline V gene lookup returns CDR1 MNHEY and CDR2 SVGAGI. The CDR3 runs to 13 residues.

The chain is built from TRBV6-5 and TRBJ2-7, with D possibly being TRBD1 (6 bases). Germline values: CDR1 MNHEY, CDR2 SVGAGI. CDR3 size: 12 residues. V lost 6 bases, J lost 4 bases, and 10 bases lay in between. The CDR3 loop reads CASSRGQYEQYF. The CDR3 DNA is TGTGCCAGCAGCAGGGGCCAGTACGAGCAGTACTTC.

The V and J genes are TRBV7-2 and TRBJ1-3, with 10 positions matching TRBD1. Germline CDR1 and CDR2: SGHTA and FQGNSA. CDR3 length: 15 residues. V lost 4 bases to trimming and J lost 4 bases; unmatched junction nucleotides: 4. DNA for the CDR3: TGTGCCAGCAGCTGGACAGGGGGTGGCGGAAACACCATATATTTT. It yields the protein CASSWTGGGGNTIYF.

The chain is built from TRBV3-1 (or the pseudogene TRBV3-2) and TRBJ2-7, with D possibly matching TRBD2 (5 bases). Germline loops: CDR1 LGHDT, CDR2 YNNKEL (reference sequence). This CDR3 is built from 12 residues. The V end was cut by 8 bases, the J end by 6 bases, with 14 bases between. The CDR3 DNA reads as TGTGCCAGCTCGGACGGACTCCTCGAGCAGTACTTC. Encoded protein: CASSDGLLEQYF.

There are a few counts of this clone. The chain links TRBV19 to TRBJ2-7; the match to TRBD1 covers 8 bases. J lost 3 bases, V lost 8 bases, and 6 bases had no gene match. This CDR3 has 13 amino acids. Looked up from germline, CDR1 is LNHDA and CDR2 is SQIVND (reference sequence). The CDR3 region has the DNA TGTGCCAGTTGTGGGGACAGGTGCTACGAGCAGTACTTC. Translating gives CASCGDRCYEQYF.

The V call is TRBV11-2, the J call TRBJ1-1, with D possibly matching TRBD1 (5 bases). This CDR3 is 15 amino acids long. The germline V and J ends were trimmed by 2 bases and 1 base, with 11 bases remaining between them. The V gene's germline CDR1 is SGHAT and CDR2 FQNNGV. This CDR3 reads CASSLSLGGNTEAFF. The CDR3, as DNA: TGTGCCAGCAGCTTAAGTTTGGGGGGGAACACTGAAGCTTTCTTT.

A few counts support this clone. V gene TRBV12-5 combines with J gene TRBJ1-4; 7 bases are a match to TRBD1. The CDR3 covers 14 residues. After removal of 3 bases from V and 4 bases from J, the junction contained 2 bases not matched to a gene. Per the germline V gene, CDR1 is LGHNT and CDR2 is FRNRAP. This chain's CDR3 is CASGFRDSNEKLFF. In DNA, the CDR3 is TGTGCTAGTGGTTTCCGGGACAGTAATGAAAAACTGTTTTTT.

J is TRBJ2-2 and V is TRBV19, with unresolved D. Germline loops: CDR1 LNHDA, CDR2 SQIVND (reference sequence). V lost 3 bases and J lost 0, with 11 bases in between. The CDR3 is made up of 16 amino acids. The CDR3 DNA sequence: TGTGCCAGTAGTATTGGTTCCCACACGAACACCGGGGAGCTGTTTTTT. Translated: CASSIGSHTNTGELFF.

DNA of the CDR3: TGTGCCAGCAGCCGGCGGGGGCGGACTGAAGCTTTCTTT. Residues: CASSRRGRTEAFF. V and J are TRBV3-1 (or the pseudogene TRBV3-2) and TRBJ1-1, with TRBD1 as a possible D gene (6 bases). The germline CDR1 and CDR2 sequences are LGHDT and YNNKEL (reference sequence). This CDR3 has 13 residues. Trimming took off 4 bases at V and 5 bases at J, with 11 bases between the two ends.

The CDR3 protein is CSASPNQETQYF. CDR3 sequence (DNA): TGCAGTGCTAGTCCAAACCAAGAGACCCAGTACTTC. The genes are TRBV20-1 and TRBJ2-5; D is unresolved. V lost 3 bases to trimming and J lost 0 bases, with 5 bases between them. Looked up from germline, CDR1 is DFQATT and CDR2 is SNEGSKA (reference sequence). The CDR3 covers 12 residues.

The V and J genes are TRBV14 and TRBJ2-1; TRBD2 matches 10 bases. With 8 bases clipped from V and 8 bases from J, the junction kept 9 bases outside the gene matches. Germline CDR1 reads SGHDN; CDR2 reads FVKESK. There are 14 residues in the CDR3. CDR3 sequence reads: CASLAGAILHEQFF. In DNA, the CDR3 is TGTGCCAGCCTAGCGGGGGCCATCCTACATGAGCAGTTCTTC.

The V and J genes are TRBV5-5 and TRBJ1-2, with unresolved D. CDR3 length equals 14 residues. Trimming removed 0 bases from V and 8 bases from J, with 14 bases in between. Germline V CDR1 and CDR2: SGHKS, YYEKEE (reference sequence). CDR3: CASSLVPEVEGYTF. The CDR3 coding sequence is TGTGCCAGCAGCTTGGTCCCAGAGGTGGAAGGCTACACCTTC.